One and the same sample provided the 9 T cell receptor beta chains below, sequenced in a study of blood T cell repertoires in COVID-19 (dated by TCRdb to about 2020). Library prep was done by the immunoSEQ multiplex PCR assay. Drawn from immuneACCESS, this table holds only the in-frame rearrangements with V and J called that TCRdb kept. Clones are partly lost; checked studies trace under half to an unresolved V gene and leave the rest unexplained. In all, the sample holds about 300,000 clones, and roughly 86% of those were seen once. Together, the top ten hold about 8.5% of the sample. Sequenced input: peripheral blood. These receptors came from a man aged 18 to 35 with active or convalescent COVID-19.

This clone has a handful of counts. The chain uses TRBV25-1 and TRBJ1-1, with D perhaps matching TRBD1 (5 bases). V was trimmed by 3 bases and J by 3 bases, leaving 5 bases between them. This CDR3 has 12 amino acids. Per germline, CDR1 MGHDK and CDR2 SYGVNS. The CDR3 DNA sequence: TGTGCCAGCAGTGACAGGGACACTGAAGCTTTCTTT. Translated: CASSDRDTEAFF.

The rearrangement uses TRBV6-5 and TRBJ2-3; TRBD2 is a possible D gene (6 bases). The germline gives CDR1 MNHEY, CDR2 SVGAGI. V was cut by 5 bases and J by 2 bases, with 11 bases left in between. There are 14 residues in the CDR3. The CDR3 is CASSPRTITDTQYF. The DNA of the CDR3 is TGTGCCAGCAGTCCCCGGACTATCACAGATACGCAGTATTTT.

CDR3 sequence reads: CASSYATDSGNTIYF. In DNA form, the CDR3 reads TGTGCCAGCAGTTACGCGACAGACTCTGGAAACACCATATATTTT. This chain uses TRBV6-5 with TRBJ1-3, with D perhaps matching TRBD1 (5 bases). The CDR3 runs to 15 residues. Germline CDR1 reads MNHEY; CDR2 reads SVGAGI. The V gene lost 2 bases and the J gene lost 0 bases, with 8 bases spanning the gap.

The gene calls are TRBV7-3 and TRBJ1-6; 10 bases line up with TRBD1. Trimming removed 0 bases from V and 8 bases from J; junction bases left unmatched: 1. CDR1 and CDR2 from the germline V gene are SGHTA and FQGTGA. The CDR3 extends over 15 amino acids. The CDR3 here is CASSLTTGGDSPLHF. Here the CDR3 DNA reads TGTGCCAGCAGCTTAACGACAGGGGGCGATTCACCCCTCCACTTT. The entire variable domain, with the rest obtained from reference TRBV7-3 and TRBJ1-6, is as follows: GAGVSQTPSNKVTEKGKYVELRCDPISGHTALYWYRQSLGQGPEFLIYFQGTGAADDSGLPNDRFFAVRPEGSVSTLKIQRTERGDSAVYLCASSLTTGGDSPLHFGNGTRLTVT.

V and J are TRBV6-2 or TRBV6-3 and TRBJ1-3; D is perhaps TRBD1 (6 bases). Trimming took 7 bases from V and 0 from J, leaving 19 bases between them. This CDR3 has 17 residues. Germline assignment: CDR1 MNHEY and CDR2 SVGEGT. The CDR3 reads CASNPGQPLYSGNTIYF. DNA for the CDR3: TGTGCCAGCAACCCTGGACAGCCCCTTTACTCTGGAAACACCATATATTTT.

The rearrangement uses TRBV7-2 and TRBJ1-2; TRBD1 agrees at 7 bases. The germline V gene has CDR1 SGHTA and CDR2 FQGNSA. V gave up 4 bases and J gave up 1 base; unmatched junction bases: 9. CDR3 length: 16 amino acids. DNA for the CDR3: TGTGCCAGCAGCTACTCCGGGACAGCAATTAACTATGGCTACACCTTC. It yields the protein CASSYSGTAINYGYTF. The full variable domain, rest sourced from reference TRBV7-2 and TRBJ1-2, is GAGVSQSPSNKVTEKGKDVELRCDPISGHTALYWYRQSLGQGLEFLIYFQGNSAPDKSGLPSDRFSAERTGGSVSTLTIQRTQQEDSAVYLCASSYSGTAINYGYTFGSGTRLTVV.

The chain carries TRBV13 and TRBJ2-4; no firm D call. Trimming shortened V by 0 bases and J by 2 bases, and 8 bases separated the two germline ends. This CDR3 is 15 amino acids long. Germline-derived CDR1 and CDR2 are PRHDT and FYEKMQ (reference sequence). CDR3 loop: CASSLGIVPKNIQYF. In DNA, the CDR3 is TGTGCCAGCAGCTTAGGGATAGTCCCCAAAAACATTCAGTACTTC. The variable domain in full, completed from reference TRBV13 and TRBJ2-4, reads AAGVIQSPRHLIKEKRETATLKCYPIPRHDTVYWYQQGPGQDPQFLISFYEKMQSDKGSIPDRFSAQQFSDYHSELNMSSLELGDSALYFCASSLGIVPKNIQYFGAGTRLSVL.

The chain recombines TRBV7-9 with TRBJ1-5; weak D call: TRBD1 (5 bases). Trimming stripped 1 base from V and 7 bases from J, with 14 bases between. Germline CDR1 is SEHNR and CDR2 is FQNEAQ (reference sequence). The CDR3 totals 15 residues. CDR3 region: CASSLDSGGGQPQHF. The CDR3 DNA sequence: TGTGCCAGCAGCTTAGATTCGGGGGGAGGGCAGCCCCAGCATTTT.

The chain employs TRBV19 and TRBJ2-7, with TRBD1 identical over 9 bases. Trimming at V came to 3 bases and at J to 1 base, leaving 1 base not matched to a gene. This CDR3 region has 14 residues. CDR1 is LNHDA, CDR2 SQIVND, per germline (reference sequence). The CDR3 loop reads CASSIGTGSYEQYF. In DNA form, the CDR3 reads TGTGCCAGTAGTATCGGGACAGGGTCCTACGAGCAGTACTTC.